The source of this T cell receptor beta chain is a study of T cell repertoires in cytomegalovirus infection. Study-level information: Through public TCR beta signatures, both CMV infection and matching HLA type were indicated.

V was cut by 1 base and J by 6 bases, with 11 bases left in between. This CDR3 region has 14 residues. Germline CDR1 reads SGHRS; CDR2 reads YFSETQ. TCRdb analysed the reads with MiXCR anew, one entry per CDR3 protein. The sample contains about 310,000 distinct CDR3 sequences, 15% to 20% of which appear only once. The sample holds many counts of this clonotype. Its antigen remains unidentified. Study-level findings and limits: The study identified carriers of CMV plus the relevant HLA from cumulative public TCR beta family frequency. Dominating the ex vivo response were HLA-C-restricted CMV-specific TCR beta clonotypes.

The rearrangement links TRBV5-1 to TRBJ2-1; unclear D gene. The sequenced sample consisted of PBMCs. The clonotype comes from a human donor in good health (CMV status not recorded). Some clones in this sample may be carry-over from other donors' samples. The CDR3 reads CASSLSVPTNEQFF. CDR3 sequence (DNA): TGCGCCAGCAGCTTGAGTGTACCGACCAATGAGCAGTTCTTC.